The 22 T cell receptor beta chains in this list originate from one sample, sequenced in a study of blood T cell repertoires in COVID-19. Using immunoSEQ multiplex PCR, the repertoire was profiled, and TCRdb retains in-frame clones only, with some absent. The sample contains 75,000 to 100,000 clones, 75% to 90% of which appear only once. Material: peripheral blood. All receptors derive from a human donor in a cohort sampled during active COVID-19.

J is TRBJ1-2 and V is TRBV4-1; D unresolved. V was pared by 0 bases and J by 3 bases, with 11 bases between. Germline CDR1 is MGHRA and CDR2 is YSYEKL. The CDR3 spans 15 residues. In DNA, the CDR3 is TGCGCCAGCAGCCAAGATGGCGGGGAATACTATGGCTACACCTTC. The encoded protein is CASSQDGGEYYGYTF.

The V gene is TRBV5-1, the J gene TRBJ2-7; TRBD2 agrees at 12 bases. Unmatched junction bases numbered 9, after V lost 0 bases and J lost 5 bases. This CDR3 spans 17 amino acids. Germline V gene sequence: CDR1 SGHRS, CDR2 YFSETQ. CDR3 sequence: CASSLASLAGGPHEQYF. The CDR3 nucleotides are TGCGCCAGCAGCTTGGCGAGCCTAGCGGGGGGGCCGCACGAGCAGTACTTC.

V usage is TRBV28 and J usage is TRBJ1-1; D possibly corresponds to TRBD1 (5 bases). Trimming removed 6 bases from V and 2 bases from J, with 16 bases in between. Germline CDR1 reads MDHEN; CDR2 reads SYDVKM. This CDR3 has 15 residues. The CDR3: CASSPPGARNTEAFF. The CDR3 nucleotides are TGTGCCAGCAGCCCCCCTGGGGCTCGAAACACTGAAGCTTTCTTT.

This sequence joins TRBV5-1 and TRBJ2-5; perhaps TRBD2 as D (5 bases). The CDR3 has 15 residues. V gave up 1 base and J gave up 1 base, with 11 bases separating them. Germline V lookup: CDR1 SGHRS, CDR2 YFSETQ. CDR3 coding DNA: TGCGCCAGCAGCTTGTCACCGGGAACCCAAGAGACCCAGTACTTC. As protein: CASSLSPGTQETQYF.

V gene TRBV12-3 or TRBV12-4 combines with J gene TRBJ2-5; possibly TRBD1 for D (6 bases). V was pared by 2 bases and J by 5 bases, with 9 bases between. The CDR3 has 13 amino acids. As DNA, the CDR3 is TGTGCCAGCAGTTTAACAGGGACGGAGACCCAGTACTTC. Amino acid sequence: CASSLTGTETQYF.

This chain links TRBV4-2 with TRBJ2-2, with 9 bases aligning to TRBD1. V was pared by 5 bases and J by 0 bases, with 4 bases of the junction left unmatched. Per germline, CDR1 LGHNA and CDR2 YNFKEQ. This CDR3 has 16 amino acids. The CDR3 DNA follows: TGTGCCAGCAGCAACAGACAGGGGGCGAACACCGGGGAGCTGTTTTTT. Encoded protein: CASSNRQGANTGELFF.

The rearrangement joins TRBV2 to TRBJ2-3, with 9 bases lining up with TRBD2. The ends lost 1 base at V and 7 bases at J; junction bases unmatched: 6. CDR3 length: 15 residues. Germline values: CDR1 SNHLY, CDR2 FYNNEI. The CDR3 DNA sequence: TGTGCCAGCAGTGAAGTAGCGGGGGAATCCTATACGCAGTATTTT. Its translation: CASSEVAGESYTQYF.

This chain connects TRBV19 to TRBJ1-1; D gene uncertain. Germline V gene data show CDR1 as LNHDA and CDR2 as SQIVND (reference sequence). This CDR3 spans 14 amino acids. V was pared by 6 bases and J by 4 bases, with 15 bases between. CDR3 in DNA: TGTGCCAGTAGGGGAACGGGGAGAGTCACTGAAGCTTTCTTT. Translated, it gives CASRGTGRVTEAFF.

The chain has TRBV19 and TRBJ2-2; 8 bases agree with TRBD2. The CDR3 consists of 15 residues. V shed 5 bases, J shed 4 bases, and the junction held 6 bases outside the gene matches. Germline V gives CDR1 LNHDA, CDR2 SQIVND (reference sequence). CDR3 coding DNA: TGTGCCAGTAGTGCGCGGGGGGCAGTCACCGGGGAGCTGTTTTTT. Its translation: CASSARGAVTGELFF.

The chain links TRBV2 to TRBJ2-5, with TRBD2 matching over 14 bases. The germline V gene encodes CDR1 SNHLY and CDR2 FYNNEI. The J segment lost 9 bases and the V segment lost 6 bases, leaving 6 bases of the junction unmatched. This CDR3 comprises 14 residues. The CDR3 loop reads CASRPGTSGSSQYF. The DNA for the CDR3 is TGTGCCAGCAGGCCCGGGACTAGCGGGAGCTCCCAGTACTTC. The full variable domain, rest sourced from reference TRBV2 and TRBJ2-5, is EPEVTQTPSHQVTQMGQEVILRCVPISNHLYFYWYRQILGQKVEFLVSFYNNEISEKSEIFDDQFSVERPDGSNFTLKIRSTKLEDSAMYFCASRPGTSGSSQYFGPGTRLLVL.

This sequence joins TRBV4-1 and TRBJ2-6; 9 bases map to TRBD1. Looked up from germline, CDR1 is MGHRA and CDR2 is YSYEKL. This CDR3 has 19 residues. V gave up 1 base and J gave up 2 bases; unmatched junction bases: 9. The CDR3 sequence: CASSQAILGQGTGANVLTF. CDR3 DNA: TGCGCCAGCAGCCAAGCGATCCTTGGACAGGGGACTGGGGCCAACGTCCTGACTTTC.

The V call is TRBV28, the J call TRBJ1-2; 10 bases fit TRBD1. CDR1 is MDHEN and CDR2 is SYDVKM in the germline V gene. After removal of 6 bases from V and 6 bases from J, the junction contained 7 bases not matched to a gene. The length of the CDR3 is 14 residues. The CDR3, as DNA: TGTGCCAGCAGCCCCGACAGGGGGCGTAATGGCTACACCTTC. The encoded protein is CASSPDRGRNGYTF.

This chain links TRBV19 with TRBJ1-6; possibly TRBD1 for D (5 bases). Trimming shortened V by 5 bases and J by 1 base, and 9 bases separated the two germline ends. CDR1 and CDR2 from the germline V gene are LNHDA and SQIVND (reference sequence). CDR3 size: 15 residues. The CDR3 DNA reads TGTGCCAGTAGTTCCAGGGAATCCTATAATTCACCCCTCCACTTT. Translating it yields CASSSRESYNSPLHF. Variable domain in full (rest from reference TRBV19 and TRBJ1-6): DGGITQSPKYLFRKEGQNVTLSCEQNLNHDAMYWYRQDPGQGLRLIYYSQIVNDFQKGDIAEGYSVSREKKESFPLTVTSAQKNPTAFYLCASSSRESYNSPLHFGNGTRLTVT.

The chain is built from TRBV2 and TRBJ1-2, with 7 nucleotides matching TRBD1. Germline V lookup: CDR1 SNHLY, CDR2 FYNNEI. This CDR3 comprises 14 residues. Trimming took 5 bases from V and 2 from J; bases not matched to a gene: 5. DNA for the CDR3: TGTGCCAGCAGTTACGGGACAGAAAACTATGGCTACACCTTC. This gives the protein CASSYGTENYGYTF.

This sequence joins TRBV9 and TRBJ2-2; 7 bases fit TRBD1. V dropped 4 bases and J dropped 7; count of bases not matched to a gene: 7. The germline V gene has CDR1 SGDLS and CDR2 YYNGEE. This CDR3 spans 14 amino acids. CDR3 region: CASSRQQGIGELFF. The CDR3 DNA sequence: TGTGCCAGCAGCCGGCAACAGGGGATCGGGGAGCTGTTTTTT. The full variable domain, its missing parts supplied by reference TRBV9 and TRBJ2-2, is DSGVTQTPKHLITATGQRVTLRCSPRSGDLSVYWYQQSLDQGLQFLIQYYNGEERAKGNILERFSAQQFPDLHSELNLSSLELGDSALYFCASSRQQGIGELFFGEGSRLTVL.

V gene TRBV15 combines with J gene TRBJ1-5; D might be TRBD1 (5 bases). The CDR3 is 15 residues long. Germline-derived CDR1 and CDR2 are LNHNV and YYDKDF (reference sequence). The V end was cut by 0 bases, the J end by 2 bases, with 8 bases between. In DNA, the CDR3 is TGTGCCACCAGCAGAGATCCGGGGGGCAATCAGCCCCAGCATTTT. It yields the protein CATSRDPGGNQPQHF.

This clone was detected only once. This chain links TRBV7-8 with TRBJ2-7; TRBD1 matches 8 bases. The V segment lost 5 bases and the J segment 7 bases; nucleotides outside the gene matches: 16. Germline V gene sequence: CDR1 SGHVS, CDR2 FQNEAQ. CDR3 length: 16 residues. CDR3 bases: TGTGCCAGCAGCCCAACGACAGGGGACCCGCCTAGGGAGCAGTACTTC. It is translated as CASSPTTGDPPREQYF.

The chain carries TRBV6-6 and TRBJ1-1; a possible D gene is TRBD1 (5 bases). V was shortened by 7 bases and J by 1 base, with 16 bases between the two germline ends. This CDR3 spans 15 amino acids. The germline V gene has CDR1 MNHNY and CDR2 SVGAGI (reference sequence). The CDR3 DNA reads as TGTGCCAGCACCGACTCCTGGGGGGAGAACACTGAAGCTTTCTTT. It codes for CASTDSWGENTEAFF.

The chain links TRBV29-1 to TRBJ1-2; 9 nucleotides match TRBD1. V trimming: 6 bases; J trimming: 4 bases; junction bases outside the gene matches: 6. CDR1 and CDR2 from the germline V gene are SQVTM and ANQGSEA. This CDR3 region has 13 residues. The CDR3 sequence is CSVDRGTGYGYTF. In DNA form, the CDR3 reads TGCAGCGTCGACAGGGGGACCGGCTATGGCTACACCTTC.

This rearrangement joins TRBV6-5 to TRBJ2-1; D perhaps matches TRBD2 (7 bases). The CDR3 extends over 15 amino acids. The ends were cut back, 6 bases at V and 6 bases at J, with 18 bases in the middle. Germline values: CDR1 MNHEY, CDR2 SVGAGI. The CDR3 reads CASRGRGGTGNEQFF. DNA of the CDR3: TGTGCCAGCAGGGGGAGGGGGGGGACTGGCAATGAGCAGTTCTTC.

This clone was recorded only once. V usage is TRBV28 and J usage is TRBJ1-5; D gene unclear. V lost 10 bases and J 5 bases, leaving 18 bases between the germline ends. CDR3 size: 14 residues. The germline gives CDR1 MDHEN, CDR2 SYDVKM. The CDR3 spells CATGRTLGYQPQHF. In nucleotides, the CDR3 is TGTGCCACCGGGAGGACTCTTGGATATCAGCCCCAGCATTTT.

The chain joins TRBV28 to TRBJ2-7; 12 positions agree with TRBD1. CDR1 is MDHEN, CDR2 SYDVKM, per germline. Trimming took 5 bases from V and 6 from J; bases not matched to a gene: 11. The length of the CDR3 is 16 residues. CDR3 in DNA: TGTGCCAGCAGTAGCCCGGGACAGGGGGCGCAAGGCGAGCAGTACTTC. Residues: CASSSPGQGAQGEQYF.